This TCR beta chain was sequenced during a study of blood T cell repertoires in COVID-19. Data came from immunoSEQ multiplex PCR; TCRdb stores just in-frame clones and leaves some out. The sample lists over 150,000 clones; 70% to 80% were seen once. This CDR3 contains 14 residues. Between the trimmed V and J ends, which lost 3 bases and 0 bases, there was a span of 8 bases. Germline CDR1 LNHNV, CDR2 YYDKDF (reference sequence). The specimen sequenced was peripheral blood. This sequence joins TRBV15 and TRBJ1-2; D gene ambiguous. This TCR came from a woman between 45 and 65 years old with acute or convalescent COVID-19. For the CDR3, the DNA is TGTGCCACCAGCAGTACGTTAGCTAACTATGGCTACACCTTC. Encoded protein: CATSSTLANYGYTF.